A single sample is the source of the 27 T cell receptor beta chains below, sequenced in a study of T cell clonotyping in hematopoietic cell transplantation. The method was immunoSEQ multiplex PCR; TCRdb's version includes in-frame clones alone and lacks a portion of them. The table has under 9,500 clones, about 90% seen once. The material sequenced was PBMCs, taken 180 days after allogeneic stem cell transplant. The origin of the receptors is a human patient who had an allogeneic stem cell transplant, so the T cells may come from the graft donor. The donor label of this sample is uncertain. Some clones in this sample may be carry-over from other donors' samples.

The rearrangement uses TRBV5-6 and TRBJ1-1, with unresolved D. The germline gives CDR1 SGHDT, CDR2 YYEEEE. This CDR3 is built from 13 residues. Trimming cost V 2 bases and J 5 bases, with 10 bases left between them. The CDR3 protein is CASSFFSETEAFF. The CDR3 DNA reads as TGTGCCAGCAGCTTCTTTTCGGAAACTGAAGCTTTCTTT.

The J gene is TRBJ2-7, the V gene TRBV14, with D possibly matching TRBD1 (6 bases). The CDR3 is 16 amino acids. With 1 base removed from V and 4 bases from J, the gap between germline ends came to 17 bases. Per germline, CDR1 SGHDN and CDR2 FVKESK. The CDR3, as DNA: TGTGCCAGCAGCCAAGTACTAACAGGGAACTTATACGAGCAGTACTTC. Protein sequence: CASSQVLTGNLYEQYF.

The V gene is TRBV7-3, the J gene TRBJ2-3; 9 bases line up with TRBD2. V trimming: 4 bases; J trimming: 0 bases; junction bases outside the gene matches: 2. Germline CDR1 reads SGHTA; CDR2 reads FQGTGA. The CDR3 covers 15 residues. This CDR3 reads CASSSSGVSTDTQYF. CDR3 in DNA: TGTGCCAGCAGCTCTAGCGGGGTGAGCACAGATACGCAGTATTTT.

The chain employs TRBV7-2 and TRBJ1-1; D uncertain. Germline assignment: CDR1 SGHTA and CDR2 FQGNSA. This CDR3 has 12 amino acids. The V gene lost 5 bases and the J gene lost 4 bases, with 8 bases spanning the gap. CDR3 protein: CASSPGTTEAFF. The CDR3 nucleotides read TGTGCCAGCAGCCCGGGAACCACTGAAGCTTTCTTT.

The J gene is TRBJ2-1, the V gene TRBV13; 9 bases line up with TRBD2. V was clipped by 5 bases and J by 7 bases; unmatched bases: 9. The CDR3 runs 15 residues. Looked up from germline, CDR1 is PRHDT and CDR2 is FYEKMQ (reference sequence). The chain's CDR3 is CASSDAGGPENEQFF. The CDR3 bases are TGTGCCAGCAGCGATGCGGGGGGGCCGGAGAATGAGCAGTTCTTC.

V is TRBV28 and J is TRBJ2-3; weak D call: TRBD2 (6 bases). V was pared by 8 bases and J by 2 bases, with 14 bases between. The CDR3 length is 14 residues. Per germline, CDR1 MDHEN and CDR2 SYDVKM. The CDR3 loop reads CASSSGDYTDTQYF. Written as DNA, the CDR3 is TGTGCCAGCTCTTCGGGGGATTACACAGATACGCAGTATTTT.

This sequence joins TRBV5-8 and TRBJ1-2; the D gene is possibly TRBD1 (5 bases). The CDR3 runs 15 residues. The germline gives CDR1 SGHTS, CDR2 YDEGEE. V was cut by 5 bases and J by 4 bases, with 18 bases left in between. This chain's CDR3 is CASRRSPTATYGYTF. As DNA, the CDR3 is TGTGCCAGCAGGCGCTCACCGACAGCTACCTATGGCTACACCTTC.

The chain couples TRBV11-2 to TRBJ1-1; D ambiguous. The CDR3 is 15 amino acids. Trimming removed 5 bases from V and 4 bases from J, with 17 bases in between. CDR1 and CDR2 (germline): SGHAT, FQNNGV. The CDR3 region is CASSRRVRAGTEAFF. The CDR3 DNA sequence: TGTGCCAGCAGCCGACGTGTGCGGGCGGGCACTGAAGCTTTCTTT.

The chain combines TRBV6-5 with TRBJ2-3; D not certain. The V end was cut by 6 bases, the J end by 8 bases, with 12 bases between. This CDR3 has 12 residues. Germline CDR1 and CDR2: MNHEY and SVGAGI. The CDR3 DNA reads as TGTGCCAGCAGATCCGGGCTAGGTACGCAGTATTTT. Encoded protein: CASRSGLGTQYF.

The chain employs TRBV29-1 and TRBJ2-6; a possible D gene is TRBD1 (5 bases). Trimming removed 5 bases at V and 2 bases at J, with 7 bases between. The CDR3 contains 13 residues. Germline assignment: CDR1 SQVTM and CDR2 ANQGSEA. CDR3 sequence reads: CSVRQTGANVLTF. CDR3 DNA sequence: TGCAGCGTTAGACAGACTGGGGCCAACGTCCTGACTTTC.

The chain is built from TRBV19 and TRBJ1-1, with D possibly matching TRBD1 (5 bases). This CDR3 has 13 amino acids. V lost 3 bases and J lost 6, with 11 bases in between. In germline, CDR1 is LNHDA, CDR2 SQIVND (reference sequence). The CDR3 reads CASSIPGPPEAFF. DNA of the CDR3: TGTGCCAGTAGTATTCCGGGACCCCCTGAAGCTTTCTTT. The whole variable domain, filled in from reference TRBV19 and TRBJ1-1, reads DGGITQSPKYLFRKEGQNVTLSCEQNLNHDAMYWYRQDPGQGLRLIYYSQIVNDFQKGDIAEGYSVSREKKESFPLTVTSAQKNPTAFYLCASSIPGPPEAFFGQGTRLTVV.

The rearrangement links TRBV7-8 to TRBJ1-2, with 7 bases lining up with TRBD1. From germline, CDR1 is SGHVS and CDR2 FQNEAQ. CDR3 length: 14 amino acids. The junction had 3 bases not matched to a gene; V was cut back by 5 bases and J by 0 bases. The CDR3 is CASSRGQANYGYTF. DNA for the CDR3: TGTGCCAGCAGCCGTGGACAGGCTAACTATGGCTACACCTTC.

The J gene is TRBJ1-1, the V gene TRBV29-1; D may be TRBD1 (5 bases). The V end lost 3 bases, the J end lost 0 bases, and 8 bases lay between the germline ends. The CDR3 runs 13 residues. CDR1 and CDR2 (germline): SQVTM, ANQGSEA. The CDR3 nucleotides are TGCAGCGTTGACTGGGGGTTGAACACTGAAGCTTTCTTT. This translates into CSVDWGLNTEAFF.

In its sample, this clone was seen once. The V call is TRBV7-9, the J call TRBJ2-2; D may be TRBD2 (5 bases). The V and J ends lost 8 bases and 5 bases respectively, with 15 bases between them. In germline, CDR1 is SEHNR, CDR2 FQNEAQ (reference sequence). There are 14 residues in the CDR3. The CDR3: CASRHPGETGELFF. CDR3 coding DNA: TGTGCCAGCCGCCACCCCGGGGAAACCGGGGAGCTGTTTTTT.

This clone has only one observation. CDR3 DNA sequence: TGCGCCAGCAGCCCTATTGGACAGAAAAATTCACCCCTCCACTTT. Translating it yields CASSPIGQKNSPLHF. The rearrangement links TRBV4-1 to TRBJ1-6; maybe TRBD1 (6 bases). The germline gives CDR1 MGHRA, CDR2 YSYEKL. Between the trimmed V and J ends, which lost 4 bases and 7 bases, there was a span of 14 bases. The CDR3 runs 15 residues.

The V and J genes are TRBV30 and TRBJ1-3; D might be TRBD1 (5 bases). V was pared by 5 bases and J by 1 base, with 21 bases between. The germline V gene has CDR1 GTSNPN and CDR2 SVGIG (reference sequence). This CDR3 has 17 amino acids. This CDR3 is CAWELELGLSSGNTIYF. The CDR3 DNA reads as TGTGCCTGGGAACTCGAGTTGGGACTGAGTTCTGGAAACACCATATATTTT.

V and J are TRBV4-2 and TRBJ2-7; D might be TRBD2 (6 bases). Trimming cost V 1 base and J 4 bases, with 14 bases left between them. The CDR3 spans 15 residues. Germline loops: CDR1 LGHNA, CDR2 YNFKEQ. The CDR3 nucleotides are TGTGCCAGCAGCCAAGGGGAGAGGGCGGGGTACGAGCAGTACTTC. This sequence encodes CASSQGERAGYEQYF.

J is TRBJ1-2 and V is TRBV10-3; D is unresolved. CDR1 is ENHRY and CDR2 is SYGVKD in the germline V gene. CDR3 length: 15 amino acids. The V end lost 0 bases, the J end lost 5 bases, and 13 bases lay between the germline ends. The CDR3 bases are TGTGCCATCAGTGAGTCCTTGGGCAGTACATATGGCTACACCTTC. Translated, it gives CAISESLGSTYGYTF.

The chain couples TRBV5-1 to TRBJ2-7; 10 bases map to TRBD1. This CDR3 comprises 15 residues. Losses at the gene ends were 4 bases for V and 4 bases for J; bases not matched to a gene: 8. CDR1 SGHRS and CDR2 YFSETQ come from the germline V gene. The CDR3 nucleotides are TGCGCCAGCAGCCCTGCCCCGGGACAGGGGTACGAGCAGTACTTC. Its translation: CASSPAPGQGYEQYF.

The chain recombines TRBV2 with TRBJ2-1; no clear D. V dropped 3 bases and J dropped 3 bases, with 9 bases sitting between them. Looked up from germline, CDR1 is SNHLY and CDR2 is FYNNEI. This CDR3 contains 14 residues. In DNA, the CDR3 is TGTGCCAGCAGTGATGCGGACCTCTACAATGAGCAGTTCTTC. It yields the protein CASSDADLYNEQFF.

The chain links TRBV5-1 to TRBJ1-4; D perhaps matches TRBD1 (6 bases). Trimming stripped 4 bases from V and 7 bases from J, with 14 bases between. Germline V lookup: CDR1 SGHRS, CDR2 YFSETQ. The CDR3 is made up of 14 amino acids. This CDR3 is CASSQDSPAEKLFF. Here the CDR3 DNA reads TGCGCCAGCAGCCAGGACAGCCCGGCTGAAAAACTGTTTTTT.

The J gene is TRBJ2-3, the V gene TRBV12-5; 8 positions match TRBD2. The CDR3 covers 17 residues. The trim removed 7 bases at V and 3 bases at J, leaving 15 bases unmatched. Germline V gene lookup returns CDR1 LGHNT and CDR2 FRNRAP. CDR3 loop: CASADIGLAGLTDTQYF. The CDR3 DNA reads as TGTGCTAGTGCCGATATAGGACTAGCCGGTTTGACAGATACGCAGTATTTT.

The chain links TRBV5-4 to TRBJ2-3; D assignment may be TRBD1 or TRBD2 (5 bases each). This CDR3 has 16 amino acids. The germline gives CDR1 SGHNT, CDR2 YYREEE (reference sequence). Trimming took off 4 bases at V and 2 bases at J, with 17 bases between the two ends. The CDR3 spells CASSGPGTLPTDTQYF. The CDR3 region has the DNA TGTGCCAGCAGCGGACCCGGGACCTTGCCCACAGATACGCAGTATTTT.

The chain carries TRBV18 and TRBJ1-3, with TRBD1 matching over 8 bases. Germline V gene data show CDR1 as KGHSH and CDR2 as LQKENI. The CDR3 length is 17 residues. V shed 6 bases and J 3 bases; nucleotides not matched to a gene: 13. The CDR3 protein is CASSPRVQGALGNTIYF. The CDR3 nucleotides are TGTGCCAGCTCTCCCAGGGTCCAGGGGGCGCTTGGAAACACCATATATTTT. The complete variable domain, with remaining parts taken from reference TRBV18 and TRBJ1-3, reads NAGVMQNPRHLVRRRGQEARLRCSPMKGHSHVYWYRQLPEEGLKFMVYLQKENIIDESGMPKERFSAEFPKEGPSILRIQQVVRGDSAAYFCASSPRVQGALGNTIYFGEGSWLTVV.

The rearrangement joins TRBV28 to TRBJ1-2; no clear D gene. The germline V and J ends were trimmed by 5 bases and 4 bases, with 11 bases remaining between them. Germline V gene data show CDR1 as MDHEN and CDR2 as SYDVKM. This CDR3 comprises 13 residues. The CDR3 protein is CASSLAGPYGYTF. DNA for the CDR3: TGTGCCAGCAGTCTAGCAGGCCCCTATGGCTACACCTTC.

This clone was recorded once. A read error may produce the germline difference seen at one junction end. The chain uses TRBV9 and TRBJ2-1; TRBD2 might be the D (6 bases). The CDR3 covers 15 residues. Germline lookup yields CDR1 SGDLS and CDR2 YYNGEE. The CDR3 is CASTVFGEAYNEQFF. The CDR3 region has the DNA TGTGCCAGCACCGTATTCGGGGAGGCTTACAATGAGCAGTTCTTC.

This chain uses TRBV4-3 with TRBJ2-3; no firm D call. V gave up 1 base and J gave up 0 bases, with 5 bases separating them. This CDR3 is 14 amino acids long. Germline CDR1 reads LGHNA; CDR2 reads YSLEER. CDR3 protein: CASSQAPSTDTQYF. CDR3 nucleotides: TGCGCCAGCAGCCAAGCTCCGAGCACAGATACGCAGTATTTT.